This T cell receptor beta chain emerged from a study of blood T cell repertoires in COVID-19. Study in general: From the United States, Italy and Spain came samples of acute and convalescent COVID-19. T cells, B-cell-depleted T cells, or PBMCs provided the cDNA or gDNA that served as material.

J was trimmed by 2 bases and V by 7 bases; bases with no gene match: 13. This CDR3 region has 17 residues. Germline CDR1 MNHEY, CDR2 SMNVEV (reference sequence). The method was immunoSEQ multiplex PCR; TCRdb's version includes in-frame clones alone and lacks a portion of them. The sample includes under 250,000 clones, 83% of them seen just once. This receptor was taken from a human donor in a cohort sampled during active COVID-19. This sequence joins TRBV27 and TRBJ2-2, with 7 bases matching TRBD2. Sequenced material: peripheral blood. The CDR3 spells CASTTFPLAANTGELFF. The CDR3, as DNA: TGTGCCAGCACCACGTTTCCGCTAGCGGCAAACACCGGGGAGCTGTTTTTT.